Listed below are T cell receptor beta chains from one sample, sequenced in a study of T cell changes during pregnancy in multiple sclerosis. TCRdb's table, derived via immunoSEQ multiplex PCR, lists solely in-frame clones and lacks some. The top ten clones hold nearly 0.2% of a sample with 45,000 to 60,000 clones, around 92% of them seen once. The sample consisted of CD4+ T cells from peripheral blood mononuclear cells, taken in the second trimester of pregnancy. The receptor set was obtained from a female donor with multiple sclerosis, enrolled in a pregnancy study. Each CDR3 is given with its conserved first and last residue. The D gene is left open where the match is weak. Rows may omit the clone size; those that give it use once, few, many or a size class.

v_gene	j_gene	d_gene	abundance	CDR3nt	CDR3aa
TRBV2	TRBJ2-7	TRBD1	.	TGTGCCAGCAATCCAGACAGGGGTACCTACGAGCAGTACTTC	CASNPDRGTYEQYF
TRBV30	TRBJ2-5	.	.	TGTGCCTGGAGTGCAGACAGGACCGAAGAGACCCAGTACTTC	CAWSADRTEETQYF
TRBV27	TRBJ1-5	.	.	TGTGCCAGCAGTCAACAGGGAAGGGGCAATCAGCCCCAGCATTTT	CASSQQGRGNQPQHF
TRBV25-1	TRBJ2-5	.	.	TGTGCCAGCAGTGAATACGGGGGATCCGGGGGAGAGACCCAGTACTTC	CASSEYGGSGGETQYF
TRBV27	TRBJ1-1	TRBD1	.	TGTGCCAGCAGTCCAGTCCTCCGGACAGGGCGGACTGAAGCTTTCTTT	CASSPVLRTGRTEAFF
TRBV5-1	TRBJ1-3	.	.	TGCGCCAGCAGCTTGGCGGGTAATCTAGCTGGAAACACCATATATTTT	CASSLAGNLAGNTIYF
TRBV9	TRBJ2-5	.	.	TGTGCCAGCAGCGTAGGTGGGCGGGACCAAGAGACCCAGTACTTC	CASSVGGRDQETQYF
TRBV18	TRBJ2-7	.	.	TGTGCCAGCTCACCTCCTGACAGCTACGAGCAGTACTTC	CASSPPDSYEQYF
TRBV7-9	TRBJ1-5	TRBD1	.	TGTGCCAGCAGCTTAGCGCTACAGGGGTTGAACAATCAGCCCCAGCATTTT	CASSLALQGLNNQPQHF
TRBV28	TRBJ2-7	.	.	TGTGCCAGCAGACCCCCCTTCCTACCGGGAGCTGAGACAGCATTCTCCTACGAGCAGTACTTC	CASRPPFLPGAETAFSYEQYF
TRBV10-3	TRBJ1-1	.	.	TGTGCCATCAGTGCGAGCGGAGGTCACACTGAAGCTTTCTTT	CAISASGGHTEAFF
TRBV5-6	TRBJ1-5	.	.	TGTGCCAGCAGCTCCCGGGGGGCTTATAGCAATCAGCCCCAGCATTTT	CASSSRGAYSNQPQHF
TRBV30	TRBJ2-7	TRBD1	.	TGTGCCTGGAGTATCCACAGGGGGAACGAGCAGTACTTC	CAWSIHRGNEQYF
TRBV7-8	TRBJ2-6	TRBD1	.	TGTGCCAGCAGCGACAGGGCCCGGGGCTGGGCCAACGTCCTGACTTTC	CASSDRARGWANVLTF
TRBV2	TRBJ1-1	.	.	TGTGCCAGCAGTCAGGGGCCTCCGAACACTGAAGCTTTCTTT	CASSQGPPNTEAFF
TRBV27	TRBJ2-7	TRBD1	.	TGTGCCAGCAGTTTATCGGGACAGGGGCACTACGAGCAGTACTTC	CASSLSGQGHYEQYF
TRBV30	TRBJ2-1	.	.	TGTGCCTGGAGTATCTTGGGGGGAAAAATTGAGCAGTTCTTC	CAWSILGGKIEQFF
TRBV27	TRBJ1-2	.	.	TGTGCCAGCAGTCGAATTGCTACAGGATTCTATGGCTACACCTTC	CASSRIATGFYGYTF
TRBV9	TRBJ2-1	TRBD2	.	TGTGCCAGCAGCGCGCCGACTAGCGGGGGGGCGGATGAGCAGTTCTTC	CASSAPTSGGADEQFF
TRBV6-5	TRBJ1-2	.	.	TGTGCCAGCAGGACCCGACTAGGGGGCTACACCTTC	CASRTRLGGYTF
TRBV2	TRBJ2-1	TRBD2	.	TGTGCCAGCAAGGCGCGGGGGGCCTCCTACAATGAGCAGTTCTTC	CASKARGASYNEQFF
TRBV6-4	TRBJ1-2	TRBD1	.	TGTGCCAGCAGCCGGGACAGGGGCGGGGGCTACACCTTC	CASSRDRGGGYTF
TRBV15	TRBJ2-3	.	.	TGTGCCACCAGCAGGGACACCCCCAGCGCAGATACGCAGTATTTT	CATSRDTPSADTQYF
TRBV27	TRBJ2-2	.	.	TGTGCCAGCAGCGTAACACAGGGCGCCGGGGAGCTGTTTTTT	CASSVTQGAGELFF
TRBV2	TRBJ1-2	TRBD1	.	TGTGCCAGCAGGGAAGGACAGGGGATATACTATGGCTACACCTTC	CASREGQGIYYGYTF
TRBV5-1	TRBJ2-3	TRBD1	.	TGCGCCAGCAGCTTGATGGGGACAGGGTCCACAGATACGCAGTATTTT	CASSLMGTGSTDTQYF
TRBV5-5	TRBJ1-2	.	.	TGTGCCAGCAGCTTGTCTCAGGGTTACTACACCTTC	CASSLSQGYYTF
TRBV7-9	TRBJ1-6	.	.	TGTGCCAGCAGCTTAGCGGACAGTTATAATTCACCCCTCCACTTT	CASSLADSYNSPLHF
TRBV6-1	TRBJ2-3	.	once	TGTGCCAGCAGTGATGGGATCGGAGGAGTGCAGTATTTT	CASSDGIGGVQYF
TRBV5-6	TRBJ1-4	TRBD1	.	TGTGCCAGCAGCAGGACAGGGTGGAATGAAAAACTGTTTTTT	CASSRTGWNEKLFF
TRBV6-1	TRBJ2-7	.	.	TGTGCCAGCAGTGAAGGGGTAGACAGTCGCGACGAGCAGTACTTC	CASSEGVDSRDEQYF
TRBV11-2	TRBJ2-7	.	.	TGTGCCAGCAGCTTAGTGCGCGGCCCAGCCTACGAGCAGTACTTC	CASSLVRGPAYEQYF
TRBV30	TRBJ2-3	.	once	TGTGCCTGGAGTGTAGGCAGGGTTAGCACAGATACGCAGTATTTT	CAWSVGRVSTDTQYF
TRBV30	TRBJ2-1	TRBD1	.	TGTGCCTGGTGCCGGGACAGGAACAATGAGCAGTTCTTC	CAWCRDRNNEQFF
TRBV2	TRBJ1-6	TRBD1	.	TGTGCCAGCAGGGGGGGACAGGGCCCTAGTTCACCCCTCCACTTT	CASRGGQGPSSPLHF
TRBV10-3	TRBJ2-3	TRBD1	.	TGTGCCATCAGGGGGGACAGGGGAGGTACAGATACGCAGTATTTT	CAIRGDRGGTDTQYF
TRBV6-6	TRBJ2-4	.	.	TGTGCCAGCAGAGAGGGAAACATTCAGTACTTC	CASREGNIQYF
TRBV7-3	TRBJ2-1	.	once	TGTGCCAGCAGCTCCCTACTAGCAGGTGAGCAGTTCTTC	CASSSLLAGEQFF
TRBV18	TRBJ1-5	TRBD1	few	TGTGCCAGCTCCCGGGACAGGGGGCACAATCAGCCCCAGCATTTT	CASSRDRGHNQPQHF
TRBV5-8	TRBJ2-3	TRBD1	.	TGTGCCAGCAGCTTGTCCTCGGGACAGGGGGCGCCGGGAGATACGCAGTATTTT	CASSLSSGQGAPGDTQYF
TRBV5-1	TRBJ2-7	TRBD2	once	TGCGCCAGCAGCTCCTCTAGCGGGCCCTACGAGCAGTACTTC	CASSSSSGPYEQYF
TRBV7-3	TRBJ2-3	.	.	TGTGCCAGCAGCTCTAACAGAGATACGCAGTATTTT	CASSSNRDTQYF
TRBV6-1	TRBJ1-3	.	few	TGTGCCGCCGGTGGAAACACCATATATTTT	CAAGGNTIYF
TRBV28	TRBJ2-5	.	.	TGTGCCAGCAGTCTGGCCTCCCGTTTGCCCCAGTACTTC	CASSLASRLPQYF
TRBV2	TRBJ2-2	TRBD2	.	TGTGCCAGCAAGGCTAGCGGCACCGGGGAGCTGTTTTTT	CASKASGTGELFF
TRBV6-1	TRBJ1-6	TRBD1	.	TGTGCCAGTCTTCCCGACAGGGCAGGAAATTCACCCCTCCACTTT	CASLPDRAGNSPLHF
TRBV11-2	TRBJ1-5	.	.	TGTGCCAGCAGCTTAGATGGGCGGGGAAATCAGCCCCAGCATTTT	CASSLDGRGNQPQHF
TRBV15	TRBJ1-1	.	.	TGTGCCACCAGCAGAGACAGGGCGCAGAGAACTGAAGCTTTCTTT	CATSRDRAQRTEAFF
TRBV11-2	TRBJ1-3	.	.	TGTGCCAGCAGCTCTAGCCTCGGAAACACCATATATTTT	CASSSSLGNTIYF
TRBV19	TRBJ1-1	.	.	TGTGCCAGTAGTATTGAAGCCCAGGGGCATCGGGAAGCTTTCTTT	CASSIEAQGHREAFF
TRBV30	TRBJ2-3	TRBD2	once	TGTGCCTGGAGTGCGAATCCGGGACTAGCAAGAGATACGCAGTATTTT	CAWSANPGLARDTQYF
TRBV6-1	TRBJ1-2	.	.	TGTGCCAGCAGTCAAACCAGGGAGGATGGCTACACCTTC	CASSQTREDGYTF
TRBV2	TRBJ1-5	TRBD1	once	TGTGCCAGCAGGTTAGACAGGGGGGAAGGACAGCCCCAGCATTTT	CASRLDRGEGQPQHF
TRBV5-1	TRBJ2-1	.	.	TGCGCCAGCAGCTTGGGCGGCTCGAGCTCCTACAATGAGCAGTTCTTC	CASSLGGSSSYNEQFF
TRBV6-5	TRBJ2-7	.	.	TGTGCCAGCAGTTCCGCTCCTCTAGGGGGGGCCTACGAGCAGTACTTC	CASSSAPLGGAYEQYF
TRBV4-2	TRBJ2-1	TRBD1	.	TGTGCCAGCAGCCTGCCGGGACAGTCGGATGAGCAGTTCTTC	CASSLPGQSDEQFF
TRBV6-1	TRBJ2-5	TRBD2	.	TGTGCCAGCAGTGGTGCGGGGGTGAGGGAGACCCAGTACTTC	CASSGAGVRETQYF
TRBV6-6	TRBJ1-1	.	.	TGTGCCAGCAGTTTCCCAGAGGGTGGGTCTCGGACTGAAGCTTTCTTT	CASSFPEGGSRTEAFF
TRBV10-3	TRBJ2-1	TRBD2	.	TGTGCCATCAGTGAGGCGGGAGGGCCCTCCGGTGAGCAGTTCTTC	CAISEAGGPSGEQFF
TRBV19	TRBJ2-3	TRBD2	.	TGTGCCAGTAGTATACAGCGGGGCCCCGGGGGAGATACGCAGTATTTT	CASSIQRGPGGDTQYF